This TCR beta chain was retrieved from a study of vaccination effects on CD4 cells after COVID-19. Study-wide results and limits: Researchers report that only 1 of 255 vaccine-induced clones in healthy vaccinees cross-reacted with common cold coronaviruses.

Germline values: CDR1 MNHEY, CDR2 SVGAGI. With V trimmed by 6 bases and J by 0 bases, 6 bases remained unmatched. This CDR3 region has 15 residues. When around ten days of culture had elapsed, CD4+ T cells were isolated. The vaccine given was either BNT162b2 or mRNA-1273, in two doses. Both day 3 and day 7 saw half the medium replaced with IL-2 medium. In the case of this clone: Its cognate antigen is unknown.

Clones were read by immunoSEQ multiplex PCR, and TCRdb kept only the in-frame ones, dropping some. The sample has about 66,000 clones; less than 80% are singletons. The specimen comprised CD4+ T cells from PBMCs cultured without peptide, sampled after COVID-19 vaccination. J is TRBJ1-2 and V is TRBV6-5; 8 nucleotides line up with TRBD1. The sequence was obtained from a human donor who received a COVID-19 vaccine. In nucleotides, the CDR3 is TGTGCCAGCAGGCCAGGGGGCAGTGCTAACTATGGCTACACCTTC. This translates into CASRPGGSANYGYTF.